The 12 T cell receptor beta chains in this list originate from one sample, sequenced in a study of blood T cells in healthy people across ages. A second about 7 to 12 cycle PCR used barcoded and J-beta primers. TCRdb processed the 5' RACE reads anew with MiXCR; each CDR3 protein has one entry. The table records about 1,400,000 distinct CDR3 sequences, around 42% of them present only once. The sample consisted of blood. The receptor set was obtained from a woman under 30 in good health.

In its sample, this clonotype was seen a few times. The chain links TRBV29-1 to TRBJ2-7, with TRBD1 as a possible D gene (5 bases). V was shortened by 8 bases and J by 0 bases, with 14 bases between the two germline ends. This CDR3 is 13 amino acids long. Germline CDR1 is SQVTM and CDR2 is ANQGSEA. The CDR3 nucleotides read TGCAGCTCCAGGGCAGGAGACTCCTACGAGCAGTACTTC. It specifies CSSRAGDSYEQYF.

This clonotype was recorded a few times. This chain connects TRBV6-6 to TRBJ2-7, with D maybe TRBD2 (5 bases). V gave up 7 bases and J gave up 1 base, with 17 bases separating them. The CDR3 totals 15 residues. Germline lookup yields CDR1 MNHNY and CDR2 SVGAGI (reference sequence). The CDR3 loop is CASTKPGRTSYEQYF. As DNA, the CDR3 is TGTGCCAGCACCAAACCCGGACGGACTTCCTACGAGCAGTACTTC.

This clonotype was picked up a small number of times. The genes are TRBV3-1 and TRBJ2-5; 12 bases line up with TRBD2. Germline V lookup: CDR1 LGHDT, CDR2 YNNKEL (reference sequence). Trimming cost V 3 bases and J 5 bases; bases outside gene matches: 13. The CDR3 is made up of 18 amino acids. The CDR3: CASSHGLAGSIRRETQYF. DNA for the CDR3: TGTGCCAGCAGCCACGGACTAGCGGGGTCTATCCGAAGGGAGACCCAGTACTTC.

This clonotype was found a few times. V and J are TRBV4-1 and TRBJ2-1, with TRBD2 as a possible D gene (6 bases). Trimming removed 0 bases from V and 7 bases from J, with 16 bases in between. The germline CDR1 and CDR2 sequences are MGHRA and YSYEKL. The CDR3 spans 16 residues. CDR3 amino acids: CASSQDPTSPGNEQFF. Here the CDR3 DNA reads TGCGCCAGCAGCCAAGATCCAACTAGCCCCGGTAATGAGCAGTTCTTC.

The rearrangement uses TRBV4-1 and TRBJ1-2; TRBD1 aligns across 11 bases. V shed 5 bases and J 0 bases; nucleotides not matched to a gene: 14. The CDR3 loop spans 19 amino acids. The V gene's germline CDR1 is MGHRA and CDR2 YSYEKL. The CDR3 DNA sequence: TGCGCCAGCAGCAGAGAGGGACAGGGGGACGGGTCCGCTAACTATGGCTACACCTTC. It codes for CASSREGQGDGSANYGYTF.

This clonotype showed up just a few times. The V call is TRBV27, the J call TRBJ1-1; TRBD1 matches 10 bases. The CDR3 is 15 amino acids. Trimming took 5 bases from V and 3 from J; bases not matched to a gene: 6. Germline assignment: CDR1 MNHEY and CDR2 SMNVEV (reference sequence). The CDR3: CASSLSGTGDTEAFF. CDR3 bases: TGTGCCAGCAGTCTCTCCGGGACAGGGGACACTGAAGCTTTCTTT.

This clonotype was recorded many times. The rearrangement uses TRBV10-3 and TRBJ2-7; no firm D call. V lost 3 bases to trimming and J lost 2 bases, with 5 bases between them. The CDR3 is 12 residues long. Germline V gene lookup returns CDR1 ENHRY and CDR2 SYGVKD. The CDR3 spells CAISEGTYEQYF. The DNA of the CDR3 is TGTGCCATCAGTGAAGGCACCTACGAGCAGTACTTC.

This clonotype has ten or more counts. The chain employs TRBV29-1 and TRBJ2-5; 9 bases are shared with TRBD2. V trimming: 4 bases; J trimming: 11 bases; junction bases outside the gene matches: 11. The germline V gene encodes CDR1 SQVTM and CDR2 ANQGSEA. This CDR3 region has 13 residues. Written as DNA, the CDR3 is TGCAGCGTTGCCGAGGTAGCGGGAGAAGTGCAGTACTTC. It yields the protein CSVAEVAGEVQYF.

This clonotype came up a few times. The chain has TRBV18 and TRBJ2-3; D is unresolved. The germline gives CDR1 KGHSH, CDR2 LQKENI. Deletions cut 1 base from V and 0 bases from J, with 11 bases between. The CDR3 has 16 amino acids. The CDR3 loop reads CASSPQQDPSTDTQYF. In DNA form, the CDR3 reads TGTGCCAGCTCACCACAGCAGGATCCTAGCACAGATACGCAGTATTTT. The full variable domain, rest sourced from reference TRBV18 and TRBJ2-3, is NAGVMQNPRHLVRRRGQEARLRCSPMKGHSHVYWYRQLPEEGLKFMVYLQKENIIDESGMPKERFSAEFPKEGPSILRIQQVVRGDSAAYFCASSPQQDPSTDTQYFGPGTRLTVL.

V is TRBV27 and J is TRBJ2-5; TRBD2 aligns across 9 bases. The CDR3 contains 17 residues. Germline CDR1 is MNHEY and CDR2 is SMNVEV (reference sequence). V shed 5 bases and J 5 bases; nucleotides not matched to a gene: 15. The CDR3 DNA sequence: TGTGCCAGCAGTACAAGACTAGCGGCCCTGACCGGGGAGACCCAGTACTTC. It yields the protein CASSTRLAALTGETQYF.

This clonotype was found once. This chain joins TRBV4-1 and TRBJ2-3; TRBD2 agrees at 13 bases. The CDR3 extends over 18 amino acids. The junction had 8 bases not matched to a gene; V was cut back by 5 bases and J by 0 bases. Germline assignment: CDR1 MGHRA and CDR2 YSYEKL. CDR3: CASSIRTSGGTSTDTQYF. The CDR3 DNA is TGCGCCAGCAGCATCCGGACTAGCGGGGGAACTAGCACAGATACGCAGTATTTT.

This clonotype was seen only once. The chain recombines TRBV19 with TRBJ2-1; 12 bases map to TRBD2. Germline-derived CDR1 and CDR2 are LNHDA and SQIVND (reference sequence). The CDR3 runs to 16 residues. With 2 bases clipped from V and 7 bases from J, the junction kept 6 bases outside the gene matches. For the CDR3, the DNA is TGTGCCAGTAGTATATCACCCGGGACTAGCGGGAATGAGCAGTTCTTC. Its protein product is CASSISPGTSGNEQFF.